This T cell receptor (beta chain) was captured in a study of blood T cells in healthy people across ages (dated by TCRdb to between 2014 and 2016). With regard to the full study: In model experiments, template switching captured about one uniquely barcoded TCR beta cDNA molecule for every two T cells. Age-related changes in TCR beta repertoire diversity were measured in the study by deep sequencing normalized with unique cDNA molecular identifiers. The donors were divided into four age groups: young (average roughly 15 years), middle-aged (around 37), aged (62) and long-lived (about 79). To avoid experimental bias, donors of different ages were distributed randomly across sequencing lanes. For two donors (one aged 18 to 30 and one aged 80 or older), the study analyzed two additional independent replicas of 1 million unique cDNA reads from the same blood draw. The research as a whole found: Conclusive comparison of naive and antigen-experienced compartments was prevented by the profiling of bulk unsorted PBMCs. Estimates of total diversity from one million sequenced T cells were regarded as lower bounds and underestimates. The CMV infection status of donors was not known, potentially confounding age-related changes in expanded clonotypes. Observed TCR beta diversity per million T cells fell roughly linearly with age, and a significant reduction was already apparent by age about 43. The percentage of naive T cells measured by flow cytometry correlated strongly with observed TCR beta diversity. Compared with the aged group, the long-lived group had more naive CD4+ T cells, fewer expanded clones and increased TCR diversity, a pattern suggesting age selection.

Comment on this clonotype: The target of this receptor is not known. The junction departs from the called germline gene at one end, perhaps through a read error.

Donors were roughly 40 systemically healthy Caucasian individuals from Russia aged roughly 6 to 100 years. Each donor gave approximately 9.3 milliliters of peripheral blood, collected into EDTA-treated Vacutainer tubes. Ficoll-Paque density-gradient centrifugation was used to isolate PBMCs, with at least 6.5 million per sample. Trizol reagent was used to extract total RNA from the PBMCs, yielding at least 5.5 micrograms per sample. For every donor, an aliquot of PBMCs went through flow cytometry to measure the percentages of naive CD45RAhigh/CD27high T cells. Preparation of the library involved 5' RACE. The instrument was an Illumina HiSeq 2500. A second roughly 7 to 12 cycle PCR used a sample-barcoded 5' primer and a J-beta primer mix. A template-switch 5' adaptor carrying 12 random nucleotides introduced a unique molecular identifier onto each TCR beta cDNA molecule. At least 2.5 million CDR3-containing paired-end reads were obtained from each sample. All of the RNA was converted into first-strand cDNA using the Mint cDNA synthesis kit, with a TRBC-specific oligonucleotide serving as the primer. All cDNA was treated with uracil-DNA glycosylase and then went through a first 18-cycle PCR with the universal primers M1SS and BC2_uni_R. The paper's processing steps were these. Each sample was normalized by randomly selecting 1 million high-quality reads, each carrying a distinct molecular identifier. Reads sharing molecular identifiers were discarded rather than binned into consensus sequences. MiTCR, set to a Q25 quality threshold and the strictest error-elimination algorithm, was used for CDR3 identification, clonotype clustering and error correction. Lower-bound total TCR beta diversity was estimated with a nonparametric unseen species model using Euler transformation. TCRdb reprocessed the public reads (quality trimming at Q25 with fastp, clone calling with MiXCR) and kept in-frame beta chains. A single entry per CDR3 protein holds the most common genes and DNA from its merged rows. TCRdb's processing, not the study's, gives the V and J calls here. A total of about 830,000 distinct CDR3 sequences appear in this sample, around 62% of them only once. Of the sample, approximately 30% is held by the ten largest clones.

The CDR1 and CDR2 encoded by the germline V gene are SGHTA and FQGNSA. The CDR3 numbers 16 residues from cysteine through phenylalanine. The entry retains the CDR3 DNA only, 48 bases that are in frame from base 1. The chain links TRBV7-2 with TRBJ2-5, with 9 bases aligning to TRBD1. Near its end, the DNA agrees better with TRBJ2-7, so the J call may be wrong. Sample: blood. The clonotype comes from a young man in good health. In nucleotides, the sequence is TGTGCCAGCAGTTTAGCTCCGGGGGACAGGGCCTACGAGCAGTACTTC. It codes for CASSLAPGDRAYEQYF.